The rows below give T cell receptor beta chains drawn from one sample of a study of cytomegalovirus exposure and HLA in healthy donors. Data came from immunoSEQ multiplex PCR; TCRdb stores just in-frame clones and leaves some out. The sample lists 150,000 to 200,000 clones; 80% were seen once. The sample comprised PBMCs. The source of these receptors is a man aged 25-40 years in good health and CMV-seronegative. Each CDR3 is given with its conserved first and last residue.

>TRBV13|13|TRBJ2-2
CASSPAGPGELFF
>TRBV9|18|TRBJ1-2
CASSALRPGRFIGDGYTF
>TRBV28|18|TRBJ2-1
CASSAPRTSGGVYNEQFF
>TRBV4-1|13|TRBJ2-2
CASRSDRTGELFF
>TRBV6-1|15|TRBJ1-5
CASSLGQGANQPQHF
>TRBV29-1|14|TRBJ1-2
CSVTHTGGGSGYTF
>TRBV6-1|16|TRBJ1-2
CASSVRAARALYGYTF
>TRBV6-6|16|TRBJ1-5
CASSPRTPSTNQPQHF
>TRBV19|15|TRBJ1-5
CASSGQGYSNQPQHF
>TRBV19|15|TRBJ1-2
CASGDLTGANYGYTF
>TRBV10-1|10|TRBJ2-7
CASSGLEQYF
>TRBV7-6|17|TRBJ2-1
CASSLGLAGGPENEQFF
>TRBV4-3|19|TRBJ2-1
CASSQDPPLPGLPLNEQFF
>TRBV27|14|TRBJ1-4
CASRQGPNNEKLFF
>TRBV2|15|TRBJ1-2
CASSPRGAASSGYTF
>TRBV7-2|10|TRBJ2-3
CASFGDTQYF
>TRBV27|11|TRBJ2-3
CASSPGTREYF
>TRBV27|22|TRBJ2-6
CASSSSGTSGRVLISGANVLTF
>TRBV10-3|17|TRBJ1-1
CAISETQGGLMNTEAFF
>TRBV7-9|15|TRBJ2-1
CASFRLAGVYNEQFF
>TRBV19|14|TRBJ2-1
CASSIKKHYNEQFF
>TRBV7-8|12|TRBJ1-1
CASSFGYVEAFF
>TRBV10-2|15|NA
CASSESRELAYEQYF
>TRBV10-3|14|TRBJ1-2
CAISEDAGPYGYTF
>TRBV4-2|15|NA
CASSQELRVDYEQYF
>TRBV30|12|TRBJ1-1
CAWSYRGTEAFF
>TRBV5-4|14|TRBJ1-2
CASSLKGTNYGYTF
>TRBV6-1|14|TRBJ2-7
CASSPAGEAYEQYF
>TRBV11-3|16|TRBJ2-1
CASSGPSGRTSNEQFF
>TRBV7-9|17|TRBJ1-1
CASSPRDPVGGNTEAFF
>TRBV4-2|11|TRBJ1-2
CASSQDGEYTF
>TRBV9|14|TRBJ2-3
CASSASGSPNTQYF
>TRBV5-4|14|TRBJ1-2
CASGLTGTNYGYTF
>TRBV19|17|TRBJ2-6
CASSSTGLLSGANVLTF
>TRBV2|15|TRBJ2-4
CASTPGQGIGDIQYF
>TRBV19|15|TRBJ2-4
CASRDGELAKNIQYF
>TRBV4-2|16|TRBJ1-2
CASSQDGQGANYGYTF
>TRBV2|16|TRBJ1-5
CASSEKGFGFLQPQHF
>TRBV7-6|16|TRBJ2-2
CASSLGQGANTGELFF
>TRBV6-5|13|TRBJ1-1
CASSQDRGTEAFF
>TRBV2|17|TRBJ2-2
CASRLGLALTNTGELFF
>TRBV28|13|TRBJ2-1
CASSSDRRGEQFF